The 21 T cell receptor beta chains listed next were all sequenced from one sample in a study of vaccination and CD4 T cells after COVID-19. The Oncomine TCR Beta short-read assay sequenced DNA from cultured CD4+ T cells. TCRdb reprocessed the PCR reads via MiXCR and lists one record per CDR3 protein. The sample has about 23,000 distinct CDR3 sequences, around two fifths seen once. The antigens for these receptors are not known. Treatment: roughly 10-day PBMC culture with coronavirus spike peptide pools or control peptides (ViraFEST assay). Sample: CD4+ T cells from blood, cultured in vitro, taken before SARS-CoV-2 vaccination. These receptors all come from a human donor who received a COVID-19 vaccine.

This clonotype was counted between two and nine times. The chain has TRBV19 and TRBJ1-2; no reliable D call. The CDR3 runs 14 residues. Trimming stripped 3 bases from V and 7 bases from J, with 15 bases between. Germline lookup yields CDR1 LNHDA and CDR2 SQIVND (reference sequence). The CDR3 reads CASSIRGIGGGYTF. The CDR3 DNA follows: TGTGCCAGTAGTATTAGAGGGATCGGTGGTGGCTACACCTTC.

This chain joins TRBV12-3 or TRBV12-4 and TRBJ2-1, with D perhaps matching TRBD2 (5 bases). The CDR3 spans 13 residues. Trimming removed 6 bases from V and 9 bases from J, with 15 bases in between. CDR3 nucleotides: TGTGCCAGCAGCCTCCAACTAGTCAGTGAGCAGTTCTTC. This gives the protein CASSLQLVSEQFF.

This clonotype came up a few times. The gene calls are TRBV6-1 and TRBJ2-1; D uncertain. The closer fit of TRBJ2-7 to the DNA end suggests the J call may be wrong. The CDR3 runs to 11 residues. Per germline, CDR1 MNHNS and CDR2 SASEGT. CDR3: CASEYVYEQYF. In DNA, the CDR3 is TGTGCCTCCGAATATGTCTACGAGCAGTACTTC.

V and J are TRBV14 and TRBJ2-7; possible D gene TRBD1, 8 bases. V was pared by 3 bases and J by 3 bases, with 21 bases between. CDR1 and CDR2 from the germline V gene are SGHDN and FVKESK. CDR3 length: 17 amino acids. The CDR3 DNA reads as TGTGCCAGCAGCCAGAGGCCCTTTACAGGGGGGGACTACGAGCAGTACTTC. Protein sequence: CASSQRPFTGGDYEQYF.

As regards this clonotype: A read error may account for a junction end that differs from germline. This chain links TRBV12-3 or TRBV12-4 with TRBJ2-7; the match to TRBD1 covers 10 bases. The CDR3 has 12 residues. In DNA, the CDR3 is TGTGCCAGCAGTTTAGACCCGGGACAGGGGAACTTC. It specifies CASSLDPGQGNF.

This clonotype was counted only a few times. CDR3 sequence reads: CASSSRSGQGYGYTF. CDR3 nucleotides: TGTGCCAGCAGCTCCCGGTCGGGACAGGGATATGGCTACACCTTC. The chain employs TRBV11-3 and TRBJ1-2; the match to TRBD1 covers 9 bases. The CDR3 consists of 15 residues. V trimming: 4 bases; J trimming: 5 bases; junction bases outside the gene matches: 8. Germline-derived CDR1 and CDR2 are SGHNT and YENEEA.

In this sample, this clonotype turned up a few times. The genes are TRBV6-5 and TRBJ2-7, with a possible D match to TRBD2 (6 bases). The CDR3 length is 15 residues. Looked up from germline, CDR1 is MNHEY and CDR2 is SVGAGI. With 4 bases removed from V and 2 bases from J, the gap between germline ends came to 15 bases. The DNA for the CDR3 is TGTGCCAGCAGTTCCCATGGCGGGAAAGCCTACGAGCAGTACTTC. This sequence encodes CASSSHGGKAYEQYF.

This chain links TRBV20-1 with TRBJ1-6, with D possibly matching TRBD1 (6 bases). V lost 0 bases, J lost 7 bases, and 28 bases lay in between. The CDR3 is 20 residues long. Germline values: CDR1 DFQATT, CDR2 SNEGSKA (reference sequence). DNA of the CDR3: TGCAGTGCTAGAGATCTTCGAGCCGGGGGCGATATATCGGGGAATTCACCCCTCCACTTT. This sequence encodes CSARDLRAGGDISGNSPLHF.

V and J are TRBV2 and TRBJ2-3, with D possibly matching TRBD2 (7 bases). The germline V gene has CDR1 SNHLY and CDR2 FYNNEI. The CDR3 has 16 amino acids. V lost 8 bases and J lost 2, with 20 bases in between. The CDR3 is CASGGLRTRTTDTQYF. In nucleotides, the CDR3 is TGTGCCAGCGGGGGGCTACGGACTAGAACCACAGATACGCAGTATTTT. The whole variable domain, filled in from reference TRBV2 and TRBJ2-3, reads EPEVTQTPSHQVTQMGQEVILRCVPISNHLYFYWYRQILGQKVEFLVSFYNNEISEKSEIFDDQFSVERPDGSNFTLKIRSTKLEDSAMYFCASGGLRTRTTDTQYFGPGTRLTVL.

The rearrangement links TRBV19 to TRBJ2-5, with D possibly matching TRBD1 (6 bases). Germline V gives CDR1 LNHDA, CDR2 SQIVND (reference sequence). V lost 1 base and J lost 1, with 10 bases in between. The CDR3 has 15 amino acids. CDR3 amino acids: CASSIVGTFQETQYF. Written as DNA, the CDR3 is TGTGCCAGTAGTATAGTCGGGACATTCCAAGAGACCCAGTACTTC. The full variable domain, with the rest looked up from reference TRBV19 and TRBJ2-5, is DGGITQSPKYLFRKEGQNVTLSCEQNLNHDAMYWYRQDPGQGLRLIYYSQIVNDFQKGDIAEGYSVSREKKESFPLTVTSAQKNPTAFYLCASSIVGTFQETQYFGPGTRLLVL.

The chain employs TRBV24-1 and TRBJ2-3, with a tentative D call TRBD2 (6 bases). V lost 0 bases and J 3 bases, leaving 12 bases between the germline ends. Germline V gene sequence: CDR1 KGHDR, CDR2 SFDVKD. This CDR3 region has 16 residues. The CDR3 sequence: CATSDLVREATDTQYF. In DNA form, the CDR3 reads TGTGCCACCAGTGATTTGGTCAGGGAGGCAACAGATACGCAGTATTTT.

In this sample, this clonotype turned up a few times. This chain links TRBV25-1 with TRBJ1-4; TRBD1 matches 9 bases. There are 15 residues in the CDR3. The germline CDR1 and CDR2 sequences are MGHDK and SYGVNS. J was trimmed by 7 bases and V by 4 bases; bases with no gene match: 7. In nucleotides, the CDR3 is TGTGCCAGCAGTGGCAACAGGGGGCGCGGTGAAAAACTGTTTTTT. The encoded protein is CASSGNRGRGEKLFF.

This clonotype showed up just once. The junction does not match germline at one end; this may be a read error. The chain links TRBV6-1 to TRBJ1-1, with D hard to call. The CDR3 has 12 amino acids. The germline V gene encodes CDR1 MNHNS and CDR2 SASEGT. The CDR3 spells CASREVKTEAFF. In DNA, the CDR3 is TGTGCCAGCAGAGAAGTCAAGACTGAAGCTTTCTTT.

The chain couples TRBV29-1 to TRBJ1-2, with D unclear. Per the germline V gene, CDR1 is SQVTM and CDR2 is ANQGSEA. CDR3 size: 12 residues. The V and J ends lost 2 bases and 4 bases respectively, with 8 bases between them. The CDR3 region has the DNA TGCAGCGTTGAACTACTTCCCTATGGCTACACCTTC. The encoded protein is CSVELLPYGYTF.

CDR3 in amino acids: CASSTRDRGLRETQYF. For the CDR3, the DNA is TGTGCCAGCAGCACTCGGGACAGGGGGCTGAGGGAGACCCAGTACTTC. J is TRBJ2-5 and V is TRBV7-9, with 12 nucleotides matching TRBD1. The V gene end was trimmed by 5 bases and the J gene end by 5 bases; junction bases not matched to a gene: 9. The CDR3 covers 16 residues. CDR1 and CDR2 from the germline V gene are SEHNR and FQNEAQ (reference sequence).

In its sample, this clonotype was seen a few times. The genes are TRBV6-5 and TRBJ2-5, with 11 bases that match TRBD2. The CDR3 covers 15 residues. The germline gives CDR1 MNHEY, CDR2 SVGAGI. V was pared by 4 bases and J by 2 bases, with 3 bases of the junction left unmatched. The CDR3 region has the DNA TGTGCCAGCAGTTCAAGACTAGCGGGGCAAGAGACCCAGTACTTC. Amino acids: CASSSRLAGQETQYF.

The rearrangement joins TRBV7-2 to TRBJ1-2; TRBD1 matches at 9 bases. CDR1 SGHTA and CDR2 FQGNSA come from the germline V gene. The CDR3 runs 14 residues. The ends lost 6 bases at V and 7 bases at J; junction bases unmatched: 9. CDR3 DNA sequence: TGTGCCAGCAGAGACTTCACAGGGGGCGGTGGCTACACCTTC. Its translation is CASRDFTGGGGYTF.

The gene calls are TRBV2 and TRBJ2-7, with 10 bases that match TRBD1. CDR1 and CDR2 from the germline V gene are SNHLY and FYNNEI. After removal of 6 bases from V and 7 bases from J, the junction contained 6 bases not matched to a gene. This CDR3 is built from 13 residues. CDR3 loop: CASRGTGVREQYF. The CDR3 region has the DNA TGTGCCAGCAGAGGGACAGGGGTGAGGGAGCAGTACTTC.

This clonotype was recorded a few times. The CDR3 DNA reads as TGCAGTGCTAGAGTATCAGGGGTCAACTATGGCTACACCTTC. Protein: CSARVSGVNYGYTF. The chain is built from TRBV20-1 and TRBJ1-2; D is possibly TRBD1 (6 bases). The germline gives CDR1 DFQATT, CDR2 SNEGSKA (reference sequence). V lost 1 base, J lost 2 bases, and 11 bases lay in between. The CDR3 is 14 residues long.

The table lists this clonotype with a few counts. The chain is built from TRBV11-2 and TRBJ2-3; D not certain. The CDR3 covers 14 residues. Germline V lookup: CDR1 SGHAT, CDR2 FQNNGV. V was pared by 5 bases and J by 6 bases, with 15 bases between. The DNA for the CDR3 is TGTGCCAGCAGCATTGGTCTCCCAGCGGATACGCAGTATTTT. This sequence encodes CASSIGLPADTQYF.

This clonotype was seen just once. Likely a read error: the CDR3 ends without its conserved phenylalanine or tryptophan. The gene calls are TRBV20-1 and TRBJ1-6, with D unclear. The V gene's germline CDR1 is DFQATT and CDR2 SNEGSKA (reference sequence). This CDR3 contains 13 residues. Between the trimmed V and J ends, which lost 4 bases and 7 bases, there was a span of 11 bases. The CDR3 sequence is CSAIRRQNSPLHL. The CDR3 DNA is TGCAGTGCTATACGCCGGCAGAATTCACCCCTCCACCTT.